Each of the 4 T cell receptor beta chains below was sequenced from the same sample in a study of cytomegalovirus exposure and HLA in healthy donors. Profiling relied on immunoSEQ multiplex PCR, and the TCRdb table lists in-frame clones only, not all of them. This sample has approximately 160,000 clones, with 89% found just once. Specimen: PBMCs. These receptors were taken from a young man in good health and CMV-seropositive.

This chain uses TRBV25-1 with TRBJ1-3, with 7 nucleotides matching TRBD1. The CDR3 loop spans 14 amino acids. CDR1 is MGHDK, CDR2 SYGVNS, per germline. Trimming at V came to 6 bases and at J to 1 base, leaving 3 bases not matched to a gene. The CDR3 nucleotides read TGTGCCAGCAGAGAGACAGGGTCTGGAAACACCATATATTTT. Amino acids: CASRETGSGNTIYF.

The chain has TRBV6-6 and TRBJ1-4; no firm D call. This CDR3 is built from 15 residues. With 7 bases removed from V and 0 bases from J, the gap between germline ends came to 12 bases. CDR1 is MNHNY and CDR2 is SVGAGI in the germline V gene (reference sequence). CDR3: CASNPGGATNEKLFF. CDR3 DNA: TGTGCCAGCAACCCCGGCGGTGCAACTAATGAAAAACTGTTTTTT.

This chain connects TRBV5-1 to TRBJ2-2, with a possible D match to TRBD2 (6 bases). CDR1 is SGHRS, CDR2 YFSETQ, per germline. V was cut by 0 bases and J by 1 base, with 7 bases left in between. This CDR3 is 15 amino acids long. CDR3 sequence reads: CASSLVRGNTGELFF. DNA for the CDR3: TGCGCCAGCAGCTTGGTGCGGGGGAACACCGGGGAGCTGTTTTTT.

The rearrangement links TRBV5-6 to TRBJ2-1, with D hard to call. Per germline, CDR1 SGHDT and CDR2 YYEEEE. V was cut by 0 bases and J by 2 bases, with 6 bases left in between. This CDR3 region has 14 residues. CDR3 sequence (DNA): TGTGCCAGCAGCTTGGACACCCCCTACAATGAGCAGTTCTTC. It translates to CASSLDTPYNEQFF.